The 29 T cell receptor beta chains reported below all come from one sample, sequenced in a study of blood T cell repertoires in COVID-19. Data came from immunoSEQ multiplex PCR; TCRdb stores just in-frame clones and leaves some out. The sample holds hundreds of thousands of clones, around 83% seen once. Sequencing was performed on peripheral blood. The receptors shown here come from a man older than 75 with acute or convalescent COVID-19.

Concerning this clone: Its ends do not fully match the called genes, so a read error is possible. This chain uses TRBV19 with TRBJ1-4; a weak D match, TRBD1 (5 bases). Germline-derived CDR1 and CDR2 are LNHDA and SQIVND (reference sequence). The CDR3 contains 12 residues. CDR3 protein: CASRFTGTALCF. In DNA, the CDR3 is TGTGCCAGTAGATTTACCGGGACTGCTTTATGTTTT.

V is TRBV7-8 and J is TRBJ2-5; the match to TRBD2 covers 8 bases. This CDR3 is built from 13 residues. The V gene's germline CDR1 is SGHVS and CDR2 FQNEAQ. The V and J ends lost 3 bases and 5 bases, in that order; junction bases with no gene match: 2. CDR3: CASSLGLVETQYF. The CDR3 nucleotides read TGTGCCAGCAGCTTGGGACTAGTCGAGACCCAGTACTTC.

V is TRBV5-6 and J is TRBJ1-2; 7 bases are a match to TRBD1. The V gene end was trimmed by 2 bases and the J gene end by 4 bases; junction bases not matched to a gene: 5. This CDR3 spans 14 amino acids. CDR1 is SGHDT, CDR2 YYEEEE, per germline. Written as DNA, the CDR3 is TGTGCCAGCAGCTTAGGGGGCCTCGGCTATGGCTACACCTTC. Encoded protein: CASSLGGLGYGYTF.

V gene TRBV7-6 combines with J gene TRBJ2-7; TRBD2 is a possible D gene (7 bases). Germline V gene sequence: CDR1 SGHVS, CDR2 FNYEAQ. The V gene lost 5 bases and the J gene lost 3 bases, with 20 bases spanning the gap. The CDR3 loop spans 16 amino acids. The CDR3 loop reads CASSPGVAGERYEQYF. CDR3 nucleotides: TGTGCCAGCAGCCCAGGGGTGGCGGGGGAACGCTACGAGCAGTACTTC.

This clone has just a few counts. J is TRBJ2-7 and V is TRBV28; possible D gene TRBD1, 5 bases. Deletions cut 6 bases from V and 3 bases from J, with 12 bases between. The germline CDR1 and CDR2 sequences are MDHEN and SYDVKM. The CDR3 totals 13 residues. CDR3 sequence: CASRYRRGYEQYF. The CDR3, as DNA: TGTGCCAGCAGATACAGAAGGGGCTACGAGCAGTACTTC.

The chain has TRBV7-8 and TRBJ1-5; 10 bases align to TRBD1. Germline CDR1 is SGHVS and CDR2 is FQNEAQ. V lost 5 bases to trimming and J lost 7 bases; unmatched junction nucleotides: 5. There are 14 residues in the CDR3. The CDR3 region is CASSGGTGAQPQHF. The CDR3 bases are TGTGCCAGCAGCGGCGGGACAGGGGCCCAGCCCCAGCATTTT.

The CDR3 DNA reads as TGTGCCAGCAGGAGAGTGTCTGGAAACACCATATATTTT. Encoded protein: CASRRVSGNTIYF. The rearrangement uses TRBV6-5 and TRBJ1-3; D is undetermined. Germline V CDR1 and CDR2: MNHEY, SVGAGI. V shed 6 bases and J shed 1 base, with 7 bases lying between them. The CDR3 has 13 amino acids.

The J gene is TRBJ1-1, the V gene TRBV28; D is perhaps TRBD1 (6 bases). Trimming removed 8 bases at V and 0 bases at J, with 28 bases between. The CDR3 consists of 19 residues. Germline assignment: CDR1 MDHEN and CDR2 SYDVKM. As DNA, the CDR3 is TGTGCCAGCTGGGGCTCTTCCTGGGACACCAAGTTTATGAACACTGAAGCTTTCTTT. This sequence encodes CASWGSSWDTKFMNTEAFF.

The chain couples TRBV7-3 to TRBJ1-1; 7 bases fit TRBD1. The CDR3 extends over 14 amino acids. Germline V CDR1 and CDR2: SGHTA, FQGTGA. J gave up 1 base and V 5 bases, and 4 bases lay outside the gene matches. The chain's CDR3 is CASSAGTANTEAFF. In nucleotides, the CDR3 is TGTGCCAGCAGCGCCGGGACAGCGAACACTGAAGCTTTCTTT.

The V gene is TRBV7-9, the J gene TRBJ2-6, with a tentative D call TRBD1 (6 bases). This CDR3 comprises 15 residues. From germline, CDR1 is SEHNR and CDR2 FQNEAQ (reference sequence). V gave up 8 bases and J gave up 2 bases, with 13 bases separating them. The CDR3 sequence: CASGVGGAGANVLTF. CDR3 sequence (DNA): TGTGCCAGCGGAGTTGGGGGCGCTGGGGCCAACGTCCTGACTTTC.

The J gene is TRBJ1-2, the V gene TRBV6-6, with a possible D match to TRBD1 (6 bases). Germline V CDR1 and CDR2: MNHNY, SVGAGI (reference sequence). The CDR3 spans 15 residues. V was trimmed by 2 bases and J by 3 bases, leaving 13 bases between them. This CDR3 is CASSYRVRGDYGYTF. DNA for the CDR3: TGTGCCAGCAGTTACAGGGTCAGGGGCGACTATGGCTACACCTTC.

In this sample, this clone turned up many times. V gene TRBV29-1 combines with J gene TRBJ1-1, with D perhaps TRBD1 (5 bases). CDR3 length: 12 residues. V was shortened by 4 bases and J by 7 bases, with 13 bases between the two germline ends. From germline, CDR1 is SQVTM and CDR2 ANQGSEA. CDR3 amino acids: CSVGGGFGEAFF. The CDR3 DNA reads TGCAGCGTTGGGGGGGGTTTCGGTGAAGCTTTCTTT.

The chain carries TRBV29-1 and TRBJ2-7, with 9 bases aligning to TRBD1. There are 12 residues in the CDR3. Germline trimming cut 5 bases from V and 2 bases from J; bases unmatched to any gene: 1. Germline values: CDR1 SQVTM, CDR2 ANQGSEA. CDR3: CSVWTGAYEQYF. Written as DNA, the CDR3 is TGCAGCGTTTGGACAGGGGCCTACGAGCAGTACTTC.

The CDR3 sequence is CASSQLLGQGSTNEKLFF. The CDR3 region has the DNA TGTGCCAGCTCTCAACTGCTGGGACAGGGGTCAACTAATGAAAAACTGTTTTTT. This chain connects TRBV18 to TRBJ1-4; 10 nucleotides match TRBD1. CDR3 length equals 18 residues. Trimming took 6 bases from V and 0 from J; bases not matched to a gene: 10. Germline V gene sequence: CDR1 KGHSH, CDR2 LQKENI.

This clone has a single count. This rearrangement joins TRBV28 to TRBJ1-5; possible D gene TRBD1, 5 bases. Germline CDR1 is MDHEN and CDR2 is SYDVKM. This CDR3 contains 15 residues. Trimming left V 5 bases short and J 1 base short, with 12 bases between. CDR3 sequence reads: CASSPGGVSNQPQHF. The CDR3 DNA reads as TGTGCCAGCAGTCCCGGAGGGGTGAGCAATCAGCCCCAGCATTTT.

The rearrangement joins TRBV7-3 to TRBJ2-7; 7 nucleotides line up with TRBD2. V gave up 4 bases and J gave up 5 bases; unmatched junction bases: 5. This CDR3 region has 13 residues. Germline V gene sequence: CDR1 SGHTA, CDR2 FQGTGA. CDR3 nucleotides: TGTGCCAGCAGCTCAGCGGGAACACACGAGCAGTACTTC. It translates to CASSSAGTHEQYF.

The chain couples TRBV5-6 to TRBJ1-3, with no clear D. Trimming removed 4 bases at V and 0 bases at J, with 11 bases between. The CDR3 is 15 amino acids. The germline V gene encodes CDR1 SGHDT and CDR2 YYEEEE. The CDR3 spells CASSIRSYSGNTIYF. The CDR3 DNA follows: TGTGCCAGCAGCATCCGGTCTTACTCTGGAAACACCATATATTTT.

CDR3 coding DNA: TGTGCCAGCACCCTAGGAGTTGATACGCAGTATTTT. Encoded protein: CASTLGVDTQYF. The J gene is TRBJ2-3, the V gene TRBV12-3 or TRBV12-4; D ambiguous. Trimming took off 7 bases at V and 6 bases at J, with 11 bases between the two ends. There are 12 residues in the CDR3.

The chain links TRBV30 to TRBJ2-1; tentative D call: TRBD1 (7 bases). The ends were cut back, 2 bases at V and 4 bases at J, with 12 bases in the middle. The CDR3 extends over 14 amino acids. Germline-derived CDR1 and CDR2 are GTSNPN and SVGIG (reference sequence). As DNA, the CDR3 is TGTGCCTGGAGTTTGGCAGGGGGGTACAATGAGCAGTTCTTC. Its translation: CAWSLAGGYNEQFF.

V gene TRBV27 combines with J gene TRBJ2-7, with 8 positions matching TRBD2. The CDR3 covers 14 residues. CDR1 is MNHEY and CDR2 is SMNVEV in the germline V gene (reference sequence). The junction had 1 base not matched to a gene; V was cut back by 3 bases and J by 0 bases. DNA for the CDR3: TGTGCCAGCAGTTTTAGCGGGGACTCCTACGAGCAGTACTTC. Protein product: CASSFSGDSYEQYF.

This chain connects TRBV6-5 to TRBJ2-7; 7 nucleotides agree with TRBD1. Germline V lookup: CDR1 MNHEY, CDR2 SVGAGI. The CDR3 sequence is 15 residues long. Trimming removed 6 bases from V and 0 bases from J; junction bases left unmatched: 8. The CDR3 reads CASRAGTAGSYEQYF. As DNA, the CDR3 is TGTGCCAGCAGGGCCGGGACAGCCGGCTCCTACGAGCAGTACTTC.

In this sample, this clone turned up a few times. The rearrangement joins TRBV7-9 to TRBJ2-1, with 7 nucleotides matching TRBD2. V gave up 3 bases and J gave up 6 bases; unmatched junction bases: 5. CDR3 length: 14 amino acids. The germline gives CDR1 SEHNR, CDR2 FQNEAQ (reference sequence). The CDR3, as DNA: TGTGCCAGCAGCTTTCGGGAGGAGCGCAATGAGCAGTTCTTC. It encodes CASSFREERNEQFF. Full variable domain (missing parts from reference TRBV7-9 and TRBJ2-1): DTGVSQNPRHKITKRGQNVTFRCDPISEHNRLYWYRQTLGQGPEFLTYFQNEAQLEKSRLLSDRFSAERPKGSFSTLEIQRTEQGDSAMYLCASSFREERNEQFFGPGTRLTVL.

This clone was detected only once. This chain joins TRBV29-1 and TRBJ1-2; weak D call: TRBD1 (6 bases). Germline-derived CDR1 and CDR2 are SQVTM and ANQGSEA. V was clipped by 2 bases and J by 2 bases, with 12 bases between them. This CDR3 comprises 14 residues. Here the CDR3 reads CSVEWGGGNYGYTF. The CDR3 bases are TGCAGCGTTGAATGGGGAGGGGGGAACTATGGCTACACCTTC. The full variable domain, completed using reference TRBV29-1 and TRBJ1-2, is SAVISQKPSRDICQRGTSLTIQCQVDSQVTMMFWYRQQPGQSLTLIATANQGSEATYESGFVIDKFPISRPNLTFSTLTVSNMSPEDSSIYLCSVEWGGGNYGYTFGSGTRLTVV.

The chain employs TRBV27 and TRBJ1-6, with D maybe TRBD1 (5 bases). The CDR3 is 15 amino acids. Trimming shortened V by 3 bases and J by 7 bases, and 13 bases separated the two germline ends. CDR1 is MNHEY and CDR2 is SMNVEV in the germline V gene (reference sequence). The CDR3 sequence is CASSFGGRQNSPLHF. The CDR3, as DNA: TGTGCCAGCAGTTTTGGGGGGAGACAGAATTCACCCCTCCACTTT.

The chain employs TRBV9 and TRBJ2-5; 11 nucleotides match TRBD2. Trimming at V came to 3 bases and at J to 4 bases, leaving 5 bases not matched to a gene. Germline V gene sequence: CDR1 SGDLS, CDR2 YYNGEE. The CDR3 loop spans 15 amino acids. The CDR3 sequence is CASSATSGVSETQYF. CDR3 sequence (DNA): TGTGCCAGCAGCGCGACTAGCGGGGTCTCAGAGACCCAGTACTTC.

This clone occurred once. The chain recombines TRBV24-1 with TRBJ2-3, with a possible D match to TRBD2 (7 bases). From germline, CDR1 is KGHDR and CDR2 SFDVKD. The CDR3 has 16 residues. Trimming took off 4 bases at V and 6 bases at J, with 19 bases between the two ends. This chain's CDR3 is CATSDPRGGAEDTQYF. The CDR3 DNA sequence: TGTGCCACCAGTGACCCAAGAGGGGGGGCTGAGGATACGCAGTATTTT.

In DNA form, the CDR3 reads TGTGCCACCAGTGATTTGAGCGCAGAACCATACAATGAGCAGTTCTTC. Translated, it gives CATSDLSAEPYNEQFF. The V gene is TRBV24-1, the J gene TRBJ2-1; D remains ambiguous. V was trimmed by 0 bases and J by 4 bases, leaving 12 bases between them. Germline V CDR1 and CDR2: KGHDR, SFDVKD. The CDR3 runs to 16 residues.

CDR3 in amino acids: CASSLSASGSLQETQYF. DNA for the CDR3: TGTGCCAGCAGCTTATCGGCTAGCGGGAGTCTCCAAGAGACCCAGTACTTC. The rearrangement uses TRBV7-2 and TRBJ2-5; 10 positions match TRBD2. This CDR3 is built from 17 residues. V lost 2 bases, J lost 1 base, and 7 bases stayed unmatched. Germline V gives CDR1 SGHTA, CDR2 FQGNSA. Looking up the rest from reference TRBV7-2 and TRBJ2-5 gives the full variable domain: GAGVSQSPSNKVTEKGKDVELRCDPISGHTALYWYRQSLGQGLEFLIYFQGNSAPDKSGLPSDRFSAERTGGSVSTLTIQRTQQEDSAVYLCASSLSASGSLQETQYFGPGTRLLVL.

The chain couples TRBV29-1 to TRBJ2-3; 9 bases map to TRBD1. With V trimmed by 2 bases and J by 4 bases, 7 bases remained unmatched. CDR1 is SQVTM and CDR2 is ANQGSEA in the germline V gene. The CDR3 is made up of 15 amino acids. The CDR3 spells CSVEKNRGRADTQYF. The CDR3 nucleotides read TGCAGCGTTGAAAAGAACAGGGGGCGCGCAGATACGCAGTATTTT.